This TCR beta chain was obtained from a study of cytomegalovirus exposure and HLA in healthy donors. Study-wide findings and caveats: Clonal expansion was found to be greater in HLA-associated TCR beta chains than in equally common others in a later analysis.

From germline, CDR1 is MNHEY and CDR2 SMNVEV (reference sequence). The CDR3 spans 18 residues. Trimming removed 9 bases from V and 3 bases from J; junction bases left unmatched: 21. As concerns this clone: Its antigen is currently unknown.

Researchers ran the PCR with 60 Vbeta and 13 Jbeta primers. Using immunoSEQ multiplex PCR, the repertoire was profiled, and TCRdb retains in-frame clones only, with some absent. Found here are about 100,000 clones, roughly 75% of them singletons; the top ten hold around 4.8%. The donors (healthy individuals) were bone marrow donors. This TCR came from a woman aged 18-30 years in good health and CMV-seropositive. This sequence joins TRBV27 and TRBJ2-7, with TRBD2 matching 9 bases. The sequencing sample was made of PBMCs. This CDR3 is CARGDKGLAGRLGYEQYF. The CDR3 DNA sequence: TGTGCCAGGGGGGATAAGGGTCTAGCGGGGCGGCTGGGCTACGAGCAGTACTTC.